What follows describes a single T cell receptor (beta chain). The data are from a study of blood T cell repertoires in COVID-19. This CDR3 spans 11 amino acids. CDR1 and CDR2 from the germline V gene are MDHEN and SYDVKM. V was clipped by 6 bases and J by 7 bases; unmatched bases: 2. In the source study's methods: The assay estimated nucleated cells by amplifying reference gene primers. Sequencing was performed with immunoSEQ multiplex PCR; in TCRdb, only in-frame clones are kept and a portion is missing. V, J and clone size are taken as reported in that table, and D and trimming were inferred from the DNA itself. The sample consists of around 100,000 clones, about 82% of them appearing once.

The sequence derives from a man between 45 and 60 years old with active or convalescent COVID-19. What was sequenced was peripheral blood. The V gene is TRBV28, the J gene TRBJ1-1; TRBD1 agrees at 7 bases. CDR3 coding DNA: TGTGCCAGCAGGGACAGGTTTGAAGCTTTCTTT. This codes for CASRDRFEAFF.